This TCR beta chain emerged from a study of T cells in Graves' hyperthyroidism and ophthalmopathy. General observations from the study: Among clonotypes expanded in thyroid above 0.001, most were also found in blood. Prediction of ophthalmopathy progression came a median approximately 6.6 months pre-onset.

Amplification of TCR beta CDR3 regions was performed using RNA transcripts as template. The study used the HTBI primer set for a first-round RT-PCR of the TCR CDR3. TCRdb analysed the multiplex PCR reads with MiXCR anew, one entry per CDR3 protein. The profile shows about 690,000 distinct CDR3 sequences, 17% of them singletons. The V and J ends lost 3 bases and 6 bases respectively, with 9 bases between them. CDR3 length equals 12 residues. The germline V gene encodes CDR1 SQVTM and CDR2 ANQGSEA. This clonotype showed up just a few times. Antigen specificity is unknown. The sample taken for sequencing was blood. This TCR was sampled from a man over 45 with Graves' hyperthyroidism. This chain connects TRBV29-1 to TRBJ2-1; D remains ambiguous. The CDR3 here is CSVDEELNEQFF. DNA for the CDR3: TGCAGCGTTGATGAAGAGCTCAATGAGCAGTTCTTC.